The 25 T cell receptor beta chains given below trace back to one sample, sequenced in a study of OX40 agonist ivuxolimab in advanced cancers. TCRdb's table, derived via immunoSEQ multiplex PCR, lists solely in-frame clones and lacks some. The table records some 96,000 clones, approximately 80% of them present only once. The sample here was CD4+ or CD8+ T cells sorted from blood, taken in a trial of the OX40 agonist ivuxolimab. All receptors come from an adult with an advanced solid tumor such as melanoma, head and neck, liver or kidney cancer.

J is TRBJ2-1 and V is TRBV7-2; D ambiguous. Germline V gene sequence: CDR1 SGHTA, CDR2 FQGNSA. The CDR3 is 15 amino acids. V was shortened by 0 bases and J by 7 bases, with 13 bases between the two germline ends. CDR3 sequence reads: CASSLALTGVNEQFF. The CDR3 DNA sequence: TGTGCCAGCAGCTTAGCCCTTACCGGAGTTAATGAGCAGTTCTTC.

This chain connects TRBV7-7 to TRBJ2-5, with 8 bases that match TRBD2. This CDR3 is 13 amino acids long. Germline V gene data show CDR1 as SSHAT and CDR2 as FNYEAQ (reference sequence). V lost 10 bases, J lost 5 bases, and 9 bases stayed unmatched. The CDR3 DNA reads as TGTGCCACCTCGGGGGGGGCAACGGAGACCCAGTACTTC. As protein: CATSGGATETQYF.

The sample holds a few counts of this clone. The chain has TRBV28 and TRBJ2-2; no clear D gene. The CDR3 has 13 residues. V lost 2 bases, J lost 1 base, and 2 bases lay in between. Germline V gene sequence: CDR1 MDHEN, CDR2 SYDVKM. The CDR3 is CASSLKNTGELFF. The CDR3 DNA follows: TGTGCCAGCAGTTTAAAGAACACCGGGGAGCTGTTTTTT.

The J gene is TRBJ2-5, the V gene TRBV7-2; TRBD2 matches 11 bases. Germline V gene sequence: CDR1 SGHTA, CDR2 FQGNSA. The CDR3 is 17 residues long. V lost 5 bases, J lost 7 bases, and 15 bases stayed unmatched. CDR3 sequence: CASSPGGSGRAFGTQYF. CDR3 DNA sequence: TGTGCCAGCAGCCCCGGGGGTAGCGGGAGGGCCTTCGGGACCCAGTACTTC.

The chain couples TRBV19 to TRBJ2-5, with D possibly matching TRBD2 (6 bases). The germline V gene has CDR1 LNHDA and CDR2 SQIVND (reference sequence). This CDR3 is 13 amino acids long. Trimming pared 6 bases from V and 4 bases from J, leaving 12 bases between. CDR3: CASRGGGAETQYF. The DNA for the CDR3 is TGTGCCAGTAGGGGCGGAGGGGCAGAGACCCAGTACTTC.

This clone was seen a single time. This chain links TRBV6-1 with TRBJ2-7; D perhaps matches TRBD1 (5 bases). V dropped 4 bases and J dropped 0 bases, with 7 bases sitting between them. The CDR3 contains 13 residues. The germline V gene encodes CDR1 MNHNS and CDR2 SASEGT. The CDR3 DNA reads as TGTGCCAGCAGTGCAGGGTTCTCCTACGAGCAGTACTTC. Protein sequence: CASSAGFSYEQYF.

This clone showed up just once. V usage is TRBV7-2 and J usage is TRBJ2-7; D may be TRBD2 (5 bases). This CDR3 has 16 amino acids. V was clipped by 1 base and J by 0 bases, with 13 bases between them. Germline CDR1 SGHTA, CDR2 FQGNSA. CDR3 sequence (DNA): TGTGCCAGCAGCTTAGTAGGAGCGGTAAGCTCCTACGAGCAGTACTTC. Translated, it gives CASSLVGAVSSYEQYF. The whole variable domain, filled in from reference TRBV7-2 and TRBJ2-7, reads GAGVSQSPSNKVTEKGKDVELRCDPISGHTALYWYRQSLGQGLEFLIYFQGNSAPDKSGLPSDRFSAERTGGSVSTLTIQRTQQEDSAVYLCASSLVGAVSSYEQYFGPGTRLTVT.

The chain combines TRBV14 with TRBJ2-2; D call uncertain. V lost 0 bases and J 0 bases, leaving 5 bases between the germline ends. CDR3 length equals 15 residues. Germline CDR1 reads SGHDN; CDR2 reads FVKESK. The CDR3: CASSQDLANTGELFF. The CDR3 nucleotides are TGTGCCAGCAGCCAAGATCTCGCGAACACCGGGGAGCTGTTTTTT.

The chain employs TRBV6-4 and TRBJ1-1; TRBD1 might be the D (5 bases). The V and J ends lost 5 bases and 2 bases respectively, with 9 bases between them. The CDR3 consists of 13 residues. CDR1 and CDR2 (germline): MRHNA, SNTAGT. The CDR3 spells CASSYDRNTEAFF. The CDR3 region has the DNA TGTGCCAGCAGTTACGACAGAAACACTGAAGCTTTCTTT.

V gene TRBV15 combines with J gene TRBJ1-2, with D maybe TRBD1 (5 bases). The CDR3 is 16 amino acids. The germline gives CDR1 LNHNV, CDR2 YYDKDF (reference sequence). The ends were cut back, 0 bases at V and 4 bases at J, with 15 bases in the middle. CDR3 loop: CATSRDRSRDGYGYTF. CDR3 in DNA: TGTGCCACCAGCAGAGATCGGTCCAGGGATGGCTATGGCTACACCTTC. Based on the CDR3 plus reference TRBV15 and TRBJ1-2, the full variable domain is DAMVIQNPRYQVTQFGKPVTLSCSQTLNHNVMYWYQQKSSQAPKLLFHYYDKDFNNEADTPDNFQSRRPNTSFCFLDIRSPGLGDTAMYLCATSRDRSRDGYGYTFGSGTRLTVV.

The genes are TRBV27 and TRBJ1-2; 7 nucleotides agree with TRBD1. Germline CDR1 is MNHEY and CDR2 is SMNVEV (reference sequence). The length of the CDR3 is 15 residues. V dropped 8 bases and J dropped 0; count of bases not matched to a gene: 9. The CDR3 nucleotides are TGTGCCAGCCGGGACAGCTCCATTTCTAACTATGGCTACACCTTC. This codes for CASRDSSISNYGYTF.

The V call is TRBV7-2, the J call TRBJ2-3; 11 bases line up with TRBD2. V was clipped by 0 bases and J by 2 bases; unmatched bases: 7. This CDR3 has 18 residues. Germline values: CDR1 SGHTA, CDR2 FQGNSA. CDR3 sequence: CASSLAASGGLLTDTQYF. CDR3 DNA sequence: TGTGCCAGCAGCTTAGCGGCTAGCGGGGGGCTACTCACAGATACGCAGTATTTT.

The chain employs TRBV7-2 and TRBJ2-5; perhaps TRBD1 as D (5 bases). The DNA end is a closer match to TRBJ2-7, so the J assignment may be wrong. Per germline, CDR1 SGHTA and CDR2 FQGNSA. The CDR3 loop spans 13 amino acids. CDR3 sequence: CATTKAGLYEQYF. Here the CDR3 DNA reads TGTGCCACCACAAAGGCAGGGCTCTACGAGCAGTACTTC.

J is TRBJ2-7 and V is TRBV2; 11 bases agree with TRBD2. The V gene end was trimmed by 4 bases and the J gene end by 1 base; junction bases not matched to a gene: 3. Germline CDR1 and CDR2: SNHLY and FYNNEI. There are 15 residues in the CDR3. CDR3 DNA sequence: TGTGCCAGCAGTGTCGGGACTAGCGGTTCCTACGAGCAGTACTTC. Protein: CASSVGTSGSYEQYF.

This clone was found once. The chain combines TRBV19 with TRBJ2-7, with unresolved D. Trimming stripped 1 base from V and 3 bases from J, with 10 bases between. CDR1 is LNHDA, CDR2 SQIVND, per germline (reference sequence). The CDR3 runs 14 residues. Here the CDR3 DNA reads TGTGCCAGTAGTATAGTGGCAGCGCGCTACGAGCAGTACTTC. Translated, it gives CASSIVAARYEQYF.

This clone has just a few counts. The junction does not match germline at one end; this may be a read error. The gene calls are TRBV19 and TRBJ2-6; D might be TRBD1 (5 bases). The CDR3 spans 16 residues. Looked up from germline, CDR1 is LNHDA and CDR2 is SQIVND (reference sequence). CDR3 amino acids: CASSNDRNSAANVLTF. CDR3 coding DNA: TGTGCCAGTAGTAACGACAGAAACTCTGCGGCCAACGTCCTGACTTTC.

This clone has just a few counts. This chain joins TRBV6-5 and TRBJ1-5; D may be TRBD1 (6 bases). Germline V gene data show CDR1 as MNHEY and CDR2 as SVGAGI. The germline V and J ends were trimmed by 8 bases and 0 bases, with 14 bases remaining between them. The length of the CDR3 is 15 residues. The chain's CDR3 is CASRQARNSNQPQHF. CDR3 in DNA: TGTGCCAGCCGACAGGCAAGGAATAGCAATCAGCCCCAGCATTTT.

The chain carries TRBV7-2 and TRBJ2-3; D not resolved. The CDR3 loop spans 12 amino acids. Germline V CDR1 and CDR2: SGHTA, FQGNSA. V was shortened by 5 bases and J by 5 bases, with 8 bases between the two germline ends. The CDR3 region is CASSLALDTQYF. CDR3 DNA sequence: TGTGCCAGCAGCCTGGCTTTAGATACGCAGTATTTT. Together with reference TRBV7-2 and TRBJ2-3, the CDR3 gives the full variable domain: GAGVSQSPSNKVTEKGKDVELRCDPISGHTALYWYRQSLGQGLEFLIYFQGNSAPDKSGLPSDRFSAERTGGSVSTLTIQRTQQEDSAVYLCASSLALDTQYFGPGTRLTVL.

V and J are TRBV7-9 and TRBJ1-4, with D maybe TRBD1 (5 bases). V was pared by 3 bases and J by 0 bases, with 8 bases between. Germline V gene data show CDR1 as SEHNR and CDR2 as FQNEAQ (reference sequence). The CDR3 consists of 15 residues. CDR3 residues: CASSLVQATNEKLFF. The CDR3 DNA is TGTGCCAGCAGCTTGGTACAGGCAACTAATGAAAAACTGTTTTTT.

The chain recombines TRBV4-1 with TRBJ2-2; D remains unclear. Germline-derived CDR1 and CDR2 are MGHRA and YSYEKL. V was clipped by 8 bases and J by 5 bases, with 12 bases between them. This CDR3 region has 13 residues. In nucleotides, the CDR3 is TGCGCCAGCCGGAGTCCGGGTACCGGGGAGCTGTTTTTT. This codes for CASRSPGTGELFF.

The rearrangement joins TRBV7-8 to TRBJ2-5, with TRBD1 identical over 9 bases. The germline V gene encodes CDR1 SGHVS and CDR2 FQNEAQ. The CDR3 consists of 16 residues. J was trimmed by 2 bases and V by 2 bases; bases with no gene match: 6. CDR3 residues: CASSLRDRVGQETQYF. For the CDR3, the DNA is TGTGCCAGCAGCTTACGGGACAGGGTTGGGCAAGAGACCCAGTACTTC.

The rearrangement links TRBV5-3 to TRBJ2-7, with D possibly matching TRBD2 (5 bases). TRBV5-3 is placed among ORFs of uncertain function. The CDR3 loop spans 14 amino acids. V was shortened by 1 base and J by 7 bases, with 15 bases between the two germline ends. The CDR3 loop reads CARSLRGKKREQYF. The CDR3 DNA is TGTGCCAGAAGCTTGAGAGGGAAAAAACGAGAGCAGTACTTC.

The V call is TRBV30, the J call TRBJ1-6; 7 bases agree with TRBD1. The ends lost 3 bases at V and 6 bases at J; junction bases unmatched: 2. In germline, CDR1 is GTSNPN, CDR2 SVGIG (reference sequence). The CDR3 totals 13 residues. The DNA of the CDR3 is TGTGCCTGGAGGGGACAGCCTAATTCACCCCTCCACTTT. Translation gives CAWRGQPNSPLHF.

This clone has just a few counts. The rearrangement uses TRBV18 and TRBJ1-1; D may be TRBD1 (5 bases). The CDR3 has 13 amino acids. Germline assignment: CDR1 KGHSH and CDR2 LQKENI. Trimming stripped 5 bases from V and 3 bases from J, with 10 bases between. CDR3 sequence: CASSALGDTEAFF. CDR3 coding DNA: TGTGCCAGCTCAGCCCTGGGGGACACTGAAGCTTTCTTT.

This chain uses TRBV28 with TRBJ2-3; 7 positions match TRBD1. Germline V gives CDR1 MDHEN, CDR2 SYDVKM. The CDR3 loop spans 14 amino acids. With 5 bases clipped from V and 3 bases from J, the junction kept 5 bases outside the gene matches. CDR3 sequence reads: CASSRDRATDTQYF. The CDR3 region has the DNA TGTGCCAGCAGTCGAGACAGGGCGACAGATACGCAGTATTTT.